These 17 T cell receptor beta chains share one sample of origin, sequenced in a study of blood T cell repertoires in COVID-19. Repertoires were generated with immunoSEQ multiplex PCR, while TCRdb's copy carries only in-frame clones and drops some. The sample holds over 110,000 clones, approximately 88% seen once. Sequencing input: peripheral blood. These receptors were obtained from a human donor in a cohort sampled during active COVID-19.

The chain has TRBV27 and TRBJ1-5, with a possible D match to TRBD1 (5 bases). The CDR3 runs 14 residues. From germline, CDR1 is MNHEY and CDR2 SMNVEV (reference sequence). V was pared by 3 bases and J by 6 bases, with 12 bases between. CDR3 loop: CASSLGRGGQPQHF. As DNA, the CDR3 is TGTGCCAGCAGTTTGGGGCGGGGAGGTCAGCCCCAGCATTTT.

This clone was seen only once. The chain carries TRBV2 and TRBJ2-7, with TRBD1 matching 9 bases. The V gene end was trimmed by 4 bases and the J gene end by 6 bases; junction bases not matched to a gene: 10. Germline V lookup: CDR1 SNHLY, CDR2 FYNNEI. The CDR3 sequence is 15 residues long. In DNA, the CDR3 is TGTGCCAGCAGTGCCCCCGACAGGGGGGGCCTCGAGCAGTACTTC. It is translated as CASSAPDRGGLEQYF.

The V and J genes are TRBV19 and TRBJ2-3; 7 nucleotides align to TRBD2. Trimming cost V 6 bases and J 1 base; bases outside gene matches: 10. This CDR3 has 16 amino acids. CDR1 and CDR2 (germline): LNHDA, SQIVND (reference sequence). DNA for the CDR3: TGTGCCAGTAGGGGGAGGGCTGTACGGGGCACAGATACGCAGTATTTT. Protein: CASRGRAVRGTDTQYF.

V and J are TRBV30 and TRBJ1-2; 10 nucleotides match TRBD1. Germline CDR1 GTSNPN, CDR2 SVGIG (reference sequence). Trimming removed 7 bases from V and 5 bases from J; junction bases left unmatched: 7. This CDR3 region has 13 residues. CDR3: CALTGGLGYGYTF. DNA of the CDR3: TGTGCCTTGACAGGGGGCCTGGGATATGGCTACACCTTC.

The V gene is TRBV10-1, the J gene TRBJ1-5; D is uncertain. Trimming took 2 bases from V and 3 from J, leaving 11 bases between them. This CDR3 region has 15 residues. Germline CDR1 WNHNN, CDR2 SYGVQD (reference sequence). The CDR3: CASSETPGDNQPQHF. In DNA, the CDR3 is TGCGCCAGCAGTGAGACACCGGGAGACAATCAGCCCCAGCATTTT.

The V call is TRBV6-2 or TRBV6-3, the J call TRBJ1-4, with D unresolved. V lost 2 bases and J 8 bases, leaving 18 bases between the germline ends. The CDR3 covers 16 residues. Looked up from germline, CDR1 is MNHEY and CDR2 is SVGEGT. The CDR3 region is CASSYPTGLRREKLFF. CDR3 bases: TGTGCCAGCAGTTACCCCACCGGCCTTCGGCGGGAAAAACTGTTTTTT.

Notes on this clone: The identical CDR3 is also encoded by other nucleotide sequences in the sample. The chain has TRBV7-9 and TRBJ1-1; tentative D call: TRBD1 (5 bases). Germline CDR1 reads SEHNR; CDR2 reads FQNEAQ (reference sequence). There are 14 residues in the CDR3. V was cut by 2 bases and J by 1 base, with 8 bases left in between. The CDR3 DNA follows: TGTGCCAGCAGCTTACAGGGAGGGAACACTGAAGCTTTCTTT. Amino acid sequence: CASSLQGGNTEAFF.

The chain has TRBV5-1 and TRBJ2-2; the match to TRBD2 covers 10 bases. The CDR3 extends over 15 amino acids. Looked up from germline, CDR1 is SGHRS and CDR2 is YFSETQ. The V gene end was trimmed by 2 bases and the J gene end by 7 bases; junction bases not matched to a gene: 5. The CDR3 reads CASSLQRGGIGELFF. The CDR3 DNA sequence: TGCGCCAGCAGCTTACAGCGGGGGGGCATCGGGGAGCTGTTTTTT. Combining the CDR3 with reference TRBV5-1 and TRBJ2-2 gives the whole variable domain KAGVTQTPRYLIKTRGQQVTLSCSPISGHRSVSWYQQTPGQGLQFLFEYFSETQRNKGNFPGRFSGRQFSNSRSEMNVSTLELGDSALYLCASSLQRGGIGELFFGEGSRLTVL.

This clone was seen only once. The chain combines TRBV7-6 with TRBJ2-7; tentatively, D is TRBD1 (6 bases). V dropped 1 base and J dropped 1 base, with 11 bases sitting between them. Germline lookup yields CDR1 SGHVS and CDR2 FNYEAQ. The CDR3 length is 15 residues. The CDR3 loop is CASSLGTQGSYEQYF. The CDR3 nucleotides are TGTGCCAGCAGCTTAGGTACGCAGGGGTCCTACGAGCAGTACTTC. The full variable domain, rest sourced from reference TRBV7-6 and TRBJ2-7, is GAGVSQSPRYKVTKRGQDVALRCDPISGHVSLYWYRQALGQGPEFLTYFNYEAQQDKSGLPNDRFSAERPEGSISTLTIQRTEQRDSAMYRCASSLGTQGSYEQYFGPGTRLTVT.

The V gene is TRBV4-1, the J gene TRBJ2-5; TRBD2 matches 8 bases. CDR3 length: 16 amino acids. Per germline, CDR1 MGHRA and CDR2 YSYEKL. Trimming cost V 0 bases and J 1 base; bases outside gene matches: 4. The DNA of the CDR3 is TGCGCCAGCAGCCAAGATGTAGCGGGGCCCCAAGAGACCCAGTACTTC. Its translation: CASSQDVAGPQETQYF.

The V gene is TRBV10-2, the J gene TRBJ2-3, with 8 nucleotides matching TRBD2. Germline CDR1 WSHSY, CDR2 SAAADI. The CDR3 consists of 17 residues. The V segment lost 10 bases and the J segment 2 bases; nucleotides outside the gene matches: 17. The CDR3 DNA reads TGCGCCAACCTCCAGGGATCGGGGGGGGAACTCACAGATACGCAGTATTTT. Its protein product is CANLQGSGGELTDTQYF.

The CDR3 region is CAISDTTNTEAFF. The CDR3 DNA is TGTGCCATCAGTGACACTACGAACACTGAAGCTTTCTTT. The chain uses TRBV10-3 and TRBJ1-1; D gene unclear. This CDR3 has 13 residues. CDR1 is ENHRY and CDR2 is SYGVKD in the germline V gene. Trimming took off 3 bases at V and 1 base at J, with 6 bases between the two ends.

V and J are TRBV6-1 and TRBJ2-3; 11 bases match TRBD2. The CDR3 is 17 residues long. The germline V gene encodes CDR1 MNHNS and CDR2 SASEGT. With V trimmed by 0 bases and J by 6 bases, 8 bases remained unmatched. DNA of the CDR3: TGTGCCAGCAGTGAAGCAATCACTAGCGGGGGTATGGATACGCAGTATTTT. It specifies CASSEAITSGGMDTQYF.

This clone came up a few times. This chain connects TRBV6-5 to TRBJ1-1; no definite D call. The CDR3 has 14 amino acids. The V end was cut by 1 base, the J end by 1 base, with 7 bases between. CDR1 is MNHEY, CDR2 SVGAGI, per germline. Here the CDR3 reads CASSYLRENTEAFF. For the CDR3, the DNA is TGTGCCAGCAGTTACTTGAGGGAGAACACTGAAGCTTTCTTT.

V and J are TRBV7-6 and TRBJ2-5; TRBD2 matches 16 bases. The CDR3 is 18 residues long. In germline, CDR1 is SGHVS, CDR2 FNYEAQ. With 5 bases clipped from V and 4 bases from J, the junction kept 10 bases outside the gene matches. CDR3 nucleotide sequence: TGTGCCAGCAGCCCCGGGACTAGCGGGGGGGCATGGTCAGAGACCCAGTACTTC. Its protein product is CASSPGTSGGAWSETQYF.

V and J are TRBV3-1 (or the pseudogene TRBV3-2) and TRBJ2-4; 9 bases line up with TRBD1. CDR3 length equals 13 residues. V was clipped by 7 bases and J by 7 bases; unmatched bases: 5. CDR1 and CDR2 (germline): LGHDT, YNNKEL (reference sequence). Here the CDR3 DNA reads TGTGCCAGCACCGAAGACAGGGGGAACATTCAGTACTTC. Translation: CASTEDRGNIQYF.

CDR3 bases: TGTGCCAGCAGCTTACTAGCGGGGGCCTACAATGAGCAGTTCTTC. Translated: CASSLLAGAYNEQFF. The chain recombines TRBV7-3 with TRBJ2-1, with 10 nucleotides matching TRBD2. CDR1 is SGHTA, CDR2 FQGTGA, per germline. Trimming removed 2 bases from V and 2 bases from J; junction bases left unmatched: 0. The CDR3 spans 15 residues. The full variable domain, rest sourced from reference TRBV7-3 and TRBJ2-1, is GAGVSQTPSNKVTEKGKYVELRCDPISGHTALYWYRQSLGQGPEFLIYFQGTGAADDSGLPNDRFFAVRPEGSVSTLKIQRTERGDSAVYLCASSLLAGAYNEQFFGPGTRLTVL.